The clone carrying this TCR beta chain was recorded once. Its antigen remains unknown. This CDR3 has 16 residues. The J segment lost 7 bases and the V segment lost 4 bases, leaving 10 bases of the junction unmatched. Germline V gives CDR1 SGHVS, CDR2 FQNEAQ. This sample is drawn from a study of Ad26.COV2.S vaccination and SARS-CoV-2 variants. Study overall: Donor was one of the participants in the Ad26.COV2.S arm of the COV1001 trial. Dosing was one shot or two shots 56 days apart. Study outcomes and limitations: Spike-specific TCR breadth was greater after Ad26.COV2.S than placebo.

As for treatment: approximately 18 received Ad26.COV2.S at low or high dose, single or two shots; roughly five received placebo; per-sample allocation not given. The samples were gathered on day 63 after the first injection of vaccine or placebo. Donor was an adult aged 18-55 years in Boston. Using immunoSEQ multiplex PCR, the repertoire was profiled, and TCRdb retains in-frame clones only, with some absent. In the table there are 350,000 to 600,000 clones, roughly 87% of which are singletons. The material was peripheral blood, obtained in a trial of Ad26.COV2.S vaccine versus placebo. The receptor comes from a person between 18 and 60 years old who received the Ad26.COV2.S COVID-19 vaccine or a placebo. The V call is TRBV7-8, the J call TRBJ1-6; TRBD1 aligns across 7 bases. The CDR3 is CASSSPTGTANSPLHF. As DNA, the CDR3 is TGTGCCAGCAGCTCGCCGACCGGGACAGCAAATTCACCCCTCCACTTT.